This T cell receptor (beta chain) was sequenced in a study of blood T cells in healthy people across ages. Turning to the study itself: The capture of about one barcoded beta molecule per two T cells was achieved by template switching. General study points: While age rose, TCR beta diversity per million T cells dropped in a roughly linear way. Naive CD4+ cells and diversity were both higher in long-lived donors than in aged donors.

Sample-barcoded 5' priming and a J-beta primer mix drove a second PCR of roughly 6 to 12 cycles. Every cDNA molecule bore a tag from a template-switch adaptor containing 12 random nucleotides. Each CDR3 protein is one row after TCRdb ran MiXCR on the 5' RACE reads. The sample consists of 450,000 to 650,000 distinct CDR3 sequences, 24% of them appearing once. This CDR3 region has 13 residues. Germline CDR1 SGHTA, CDR2 FQGNSA. In regard to this clonotype: The antigen is unknown.

These data also featured in a second study, about T cells of mothers and their children.

What was sequenced was blood. The receptor's source is a boy between 10 and 17 years old in good health. V gene TRBV7-2 combines with J gene TRBJ2-5; the match to TRBD1 covers 7 bases. The J call is doubtful: the DNA matches TRBJ2-7 better. This CDR3 is CASSWPGGYEQYF. CDR3 DNA sequence: TGTGCCAGCAGCTGGCCAGGGGGCTACGAGCAGTACTTC.